This T cell receptor (beta chain) originates from a study of PD-L1 blockade in urothelial cancer. Germline V CDR1 and CDR2: KGHSH, LQKENI. The CDR3 sequence is 15 residues long. The ends lost 6 bases at V and 3 bases at J; junction bases unmatched: 6. TCRdb's table, derived via immunoSEQ multiplex PCR, lists solely in-frame clones and lacks some. This sample carries fewer than 85,000 clones, about nine tenths of them seen once, and the ten largest clones take about 11%. Time point described: peripheral blood 6 weeks after treatment start. Sample: PBMCs, taken around atezolizumab (anti-PD-L1) treatment. The TCR sequence derives from a man between 60 and 75 years old with urothelial cancer. The chain links TRBV18 to TRBJ1-5, with 9 bases matching TRBD1. DNA of the CDR3: TGTGCCAGCTCTCCGGGACAGGGTGACAATCAGCCCCAGCATTTT. Translated: CASSPGQGDNQPQHF.